This T cell receptor (beta chain) was obtained from a study of cytomegalovirus exposure and HLA in healthy donors. Overall study results and limits: Most subjects had HLA-A and HLA-B alleles reportedly predicted accurately by TCR beta sequences. Sequencing depth across donors, presence/absence analyses assumed, was roughly uniform. V segments that were indistinguishable, TRBV6-2 and TRBV6-3 among them, were omitted from analysis.

The CDR3 contains 13 residues. V was pared by 7 bases and J by 7 bases, with 7 bases of the junction left unmatched. Germline CDR1 reads SNHLY; CDR2 reads FYNNEI. PCR employed 60 Vbeta and 13 Jbeta primers. Only in-frame clones appear in the TCRdb table, and some are missing; sequencing was by immunoSEQ multiplex PCR. The sample table includes around 130,000 clones. Remarks on this clone: Its antigen is not known.

The sequence derives from a woman in her thirties or forties in good health and CMV-seronegative. The sequenced sample consisted of PBMCs. The rearrangement joins TRBV2 to TRBJ1-5; 7 nucleotides match TRBD1. The CDR3, as DNA: TGTGCCAGCACCGAGACAGGGAGGCAGCCCCAGCATTTT. This sequence encodes CASTETGRQPQHF.